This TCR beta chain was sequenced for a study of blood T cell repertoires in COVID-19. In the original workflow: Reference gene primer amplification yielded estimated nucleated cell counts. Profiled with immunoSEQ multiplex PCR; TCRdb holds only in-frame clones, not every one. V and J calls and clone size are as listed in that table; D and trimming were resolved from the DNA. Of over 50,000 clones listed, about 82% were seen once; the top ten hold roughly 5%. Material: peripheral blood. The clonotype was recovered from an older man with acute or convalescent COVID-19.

CDR3 in DNA: TGCGCCAGCAGCTTGGGGGGCGGCAATCAGCCCCAGCATTTT. The encoded protein is CASSLGGGNQPQHF. The chain links TRBV5-1 to TRBJ1-5, with D possibly being TRBD1 (5 bases). Germline CDR1 SGHRS, CDR2 YFSETQ. V was trimmed by 0 bases and J by 2 bases, leaving 6 bases between them. The length of the CDR3 is 14 residues.